This T cell receptor beta chain came from a study of blood T cell repertoires in COVID-19. The wider study: COVID-19 samples collected from the United States, Italy and Spain covered acute and convalescent phases. From T cells, B-cell-depleted T cells, or PBMCs came the material, which was cDNA or gDNA.

In the original analysis: Reference gene primer amplification gave estimated nucleated cell counts. Clones were read by immunoSEQ multiplex PCR, and TCRdb kept only the in-frame ones, dropping some. V, J and clone size are those of that table, while D and trimming were read from the DNA. This sample carries about 170,000 clones, roughly 70% of them seen once, and the ten largest clones take around 3%. The CDR3 has 13 residues. Germline CDR1 and CDR2: GTSNPN and SVGIG (reference sequence). V lost 0 bases, J lost 9 bases, and 12 bases lay in between. The chain is built from TRBV30 and TRBJ2-1; TRBD2 is a possible D gene (5 bases). Sequencing input: peripheral blood. The clonotype was recovered from a woman of 80 years or more with acute or convalescent COVID-19. The CDR3 region is CAWSVQPSGEQFF. The CDR3 DNA sequence: TGTGCCTGGAGTGTACAACCGAGCGGTGAGCAGTTCTTC.